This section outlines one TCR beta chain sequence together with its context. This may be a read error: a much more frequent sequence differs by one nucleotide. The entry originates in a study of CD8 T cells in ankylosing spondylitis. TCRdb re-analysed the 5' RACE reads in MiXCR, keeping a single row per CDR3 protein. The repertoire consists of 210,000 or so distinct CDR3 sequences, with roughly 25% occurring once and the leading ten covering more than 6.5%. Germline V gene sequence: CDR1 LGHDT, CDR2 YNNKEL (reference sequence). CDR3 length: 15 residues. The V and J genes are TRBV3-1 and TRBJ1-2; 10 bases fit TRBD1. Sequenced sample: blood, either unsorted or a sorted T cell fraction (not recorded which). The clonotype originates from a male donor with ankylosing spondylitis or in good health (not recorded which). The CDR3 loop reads CASSQDSGTGDTYPF. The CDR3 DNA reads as TGTGCCAGCAGCCAAGATTCGGGGACAGGGGATACCTACCCCTTC.